The 5 T cell receptor beta chains below come from one sample, sequenced in a study of T-cell reconstitution after alpha-beta-depleted transplantation in children. TCRbeta library preparation incorporated unique molecular identifiers. TCRdb reanalysed the PCR reads using MiXCR and keeps one entry per CDR3 protein. The repertoire holds over 300,000 distinct CDR3 sequences, with 10% as singletons. Sequencing was performed on PBMCs from the stem cell graft donor, taken from the stem cell graft. The receptors shown here come from a human donor who donated a stem cell graft to a child with acute lymphoblastic leukemia.

The chain combines TRBV6-1 with TRBJ1-1; 7 bases align to TRBD1. CDR1 and CDR2 from the germline V gene are MNHNS and SASEGT. V was clipped by 6 bases and J by 4 bases; unmatched bases: 14. The CDR3 length is 16 residues. The CDR3 loop is CASSRLTGARGTEAFF. As DNA, the CDR3 is TGTGCCAGCAGCCGACTAACAGGGGCCCGGGGCACTGAAGCTTTCTTT.

This clonotype was counted a few times. The CDR3 sequence is CSARGWTSGRSSYNEQFF. In nucleotides, the CDR3 is TGCAGTGCTAGAGGATGGACTAGCGGACGCAGCTCCTACAATGAGCAGTTCTTC. This chain joins TRBV20-1 and TRBJ2-1; 10 bases match TRBD2. Germline V gene lookup returns CDR1 DFQATT and CDR2 SNEGSKA (reference sequence). V dropped 1 base and J dropped 0; count of bases not matched to a gene: 9. There are 18 residues in the CDR3.

This rearrangement joins TRBV10-3 to TRBJ2-3, with D possibly TRBD2 on 5 matching bases. CDR1 and CDR2 (germline): ENHRY, SYGVKD. CDR3 length: 14 residues. V was trimmed by 4 bases and J by 3 bases, leaving 11 bases between them. The CDR3: CAISGAGGTDTQYF. The CDR3 nucleotides are TGTGCCATCAGTGGTGCGGGCGGGACAGATACGCAGTATTTT.

There are a few counts of this clonotype. The rearrangement uses TRBV29-1 and TRBJ2-5, with D perhaps matching TRBD2 (5 bases). Per the germline V gene, CDR1 is SQVTM and CDR2 is ANQGSEA. The CDR3 contains 9 residues. The CDR3 here is CTLGGTQYF. Written as DNA, the CDR3 is TGCACCCTAGGAGGGACCCAGTACTTC.

This clonotype was recorded a few times. The gene calls are TRBV29-1 and TRBJ2-7, with D possibly TRBD2 on 5 matching bases. The CDR3 extends over 13 amino acids. Germline V gives CDR1 SQVTM, CDR2 ANQGSEA. With 0 bases removed from V and 4 bases from J, the gap between germline ends came to 10 bases. CDR3 residues: CSVEEGSGYEQYF. DNA for the CDR3: TGCAGCGTTGAAGAGGGATCGGGGTACGAGCAGTACTTC.